At least ten counts were recorded for the clone carrying this T cell receptor beta chain. Its target is unknown. This specimen comes from a study of regulatory T cells in long-lasting Graves disease. Study-level points and caveats: For persistent Graves' patients, TCR diversity was lower than for newly diagnosed ones.

Relying on iRepertoire HTBI primers and Arm-PCR of CDR3 regions, the team built TCR beta libraries. TCRdb itself ran the multiplex PCR reads through MiXCR, one entry per CDR3 protein. The sample includes 350,000 to 450,000 distinct CDR3 sequences, around 14% seen only once; the top ten take around 15%. Sample time point: newly diagnosed GD, antithyroid drugs for less than 3 months. PBMC-extracted RNA yielded the TCR library. The V segment lost 1 base and the J segment 12 bases; nucleotides outside the gene matches: 8. The germline V gene encodes CDR1 SGHAT and CDR2 FQNNGV. The CDR3 is 15 residues long. These same records also appear under a second study, on T cells in Graves' hyperthyroidism and ophthalmopathy. That source reports: Within blood appeared most thyroid clonotypes that had expanded above 0.001.

The J gene is TRBJ1-6, the V gene TRBV11-2; 8 bases map to TRBD1. The clonotype comes from a woman aged 25-40 years with Graves disease. The input for sequencing was peripheral blood mononuclear cells (PBMCs), taken at new diagnosis, from a patient treated with antithyroid drugs. CDR3 coding DNA: TGTGCCAGCAGCTTAGCAGGGGGCCGGGGGGTACCCCTCCACTTT. Its translation is CASSLAGGRGVPLHF.